A selection of T cell receptor beta chains follows, all from one sample in a study of T cell responses to AZD1222 COVID-19 vaccine. Repertoires were generated with immunoSEQ multiplex PCR, while TCRdb's copy carries only in-frame clones and drops some. This sample carries over 100,000 clones, around 87% of them seen once, and the ten largest clones take about 5.2%. Here the sequenced sample was peripheral blood, taken on day 0 of AZD1222 vaccination. The receptors stem from an adult in good health. Each CDR3 is given with its conserved first and last residue. The order of the fields is J gene, V gene, clone size, D gene, CDR3 DNA, CDR3 protein. D genes are given only for firm matches. Clone size is given for some rows only: seen once, a few or many times, or a class if the clone is expanded.

j_call: TRBJ2-3; v_call: TRBV11-2; clone_size: -; d_call: TRBD2; cdr3_nt: TGTGCCAGCAGCTTAAGCGGGGAGACTCTTAGCACAGATACGCAGTATTTT; cdr3_aa: CASSLSGETLSTDTQYF
j_call: TRBJ2-7; v_call: TRBV5-5; clone_size: -; d_call: TRBD2; cdr3_nt: TGTGCCAGCAGCTTGAATGGGGCGGGAGGGCCCTTTTACGAGCAGTACTTC; cdr3_aa: CASSLNGAGGPFYEQYF
j_call: TRBJ1-1; v_call: TRBV7-8; clone_size: -; d_call: -; cdr3_nt: TGTGCCAGCAGCTTAGGCCGAAACACTGAAGCTTTCTTT; cdr3_aa: CASSLGRNTEAFF
j_call: TRBJ1-3; v_call: TRBV4-2; clone_size: -; d_call: -; cdr3_nt: TGTGCCAGCAGCCAAGATGGCAGGTTTAACACCATATATTTT; cdr3_aa: CASSQDGRFNTIYF
j_call: TRBJ2-7; v_call: TRBV5-1; clone_size: -; d_call: -; cdr3_nt: TGCGCCAGCAGCTTGGGAGTGTCCTACGAGCAGTACTTC; cdr3_aa: CASSLGVSYEQYF
j_call: TRBJ1-2; v_call: TRBV6-5; clone_size: -; d_call: TRBD1; cdr3_nt: TGTGCCAGCACCCGGACAGGGGGCGTTTATGGCTACACCTTC; cdr3_aa: CASTRTGGVYGYTF
j_call: TRBJ2-7; v_call: TRBV10-1; clone_size: -; d_call: -; cdr3_nt: TGCGCCAGCAGTGAGCTGGGGGGCTACGAGCAGTACTTC; cdr3_aa: CASSELGGYEQYF
j_call: TRBJ1-2; v_call: TRBV10-3; clone_size: -; d_call: TRBD1; cdr3_nt: TGTGCCATCAGTCGGGGGGGACAGGGGCCTAACTATGGCTACACCTTC; cdr3_aa: CAISRGGQGPNYGYTF
j_call: TRBJ2-3; v_call: TRBV5-1; clone_size: -; d_call: -; cdr3_nt: TGCGCCAGCAGCTCCACGCTAGGACGGGGAGATACGCAGTATTTT; cdr3_aa: CASSSTLGRGDTQYF
j_call: TRBJ2-7; v_call: TRBV7-2; clone_size: -; d_call: TRBD2; cdr3_nt: TGTGCCAGCAGCTTCCCTGGGCTAGCGGGGGGAAAGTCCTACGAGCAGTACTTC; cdr3_aa: CASSFPGLAGGKSYEQYF
j_call: TRBJ1-2; v_call: TRBV6-5; clone_size: -; d_call: -; cdr3_nt: TGTGCCAGCAGGGGAGTTGGCTATGGCTACACCTTC; cdr3_aa: CASRGVGYGYTF
j_call: TRBJ2-1; v_call: TRBV3-1/TRBV3-2; clone_size: once; d_call: -; cdr3_nt: TGTGCCAGCAGCCAAGTCCCGCGGAATGAGCAGTTCTTC; cdr3_aa: CASSQVPRNEQFF
j_call: TRBJ2-5; v_call: TRBV30; clone_size: -; d_call: -; cdr3_nt: TGTGCCTGGAGTAGCTCCGGGATGAGGCAAGAGACCCAGTACTTC; cdr3_aa: CAWSSSGMRQETQYF
j_call: TRBJ1-5; v_call: TRBV10-3; clone_size: -; d_call: TRBD1; cdr3_nt: TGTGCCATCAGTGACGGGACAGGCAGTTATAGCAATCAGCCCCAGCATTTT; cdr3_aa: CAISDGTGSYSNQPQHF
j_call: TRBJ2-7; v_call: TRBV4-1; clone_size: -; d_call: TRBD2; cdr3_nt: TGCGCCAGCAGCCAGCATAGCGGGGGTTCGAGCTCCTACGAGCAGTACTTC; cdr3_aa: CASSQHSGGSSSYEQYF
j_call: TRBJ1-2; v_call: TRBV6-2/TRBV6-3; clone_size: -; d_call: -; cdr3_nt: TGTGCCAGCAGTTACGAGGCCAGGGATTATGGCTACACCTTC; cdr3_aa: CASSYEARDYGYTF
j_call: TRBJ1-1; v_call: TRBV7-9; clone_size: -; d_call: -; cdr3_nt: TGTGCCAGCAGCGCCGGAGTAACTGAAGCTTTCTTT; cdr3_aa: CASSAGVTEAFF
j_call: TRBJ2-3; v_call: TRBV24-1; clone_size: -; d_call: -; cdr3_nt: TGTGCCACCAGTGAAGAGGGCCTTACAGATACGCAGTATTTT; cdr3_aa: CATSEEGLTDTQYF
j_call: TRBJ2-3; v_call: TRBV2; clone_size: -; d_call: TRBD2; cdr3_nt: TGTGCCAGCAGTGGTACTAGGCTAGCGGGGAACACAGATACGCAGTATTTT; cdr3_aa: CASSGTRLAGNTDTQYF
j_call: TRBJ1-5; v_call: TRBV19; clone_size: -; d_call: -; cdr3_nt: TGTGCCAGTAGTATAGGAGGTCAGCCCCAGCATTTT; cdr3_aa: CASSIGGQPQHF
j_call: TRBJ2-5; v_call: TRBV6-2/TRBV6-3; clone_size: -; d_call: -; cdr3_nt: TGTGCCAGCAGTACGGACAGGGCTCTAGCGGCCACCCAAGAGACCCAGTACTTC; cdr3_aa: CASSTDRALAATQETQYF
j_call: TRBJ1-1; v_call: TRBV18; clone_size: -; d_call: TRBD1; cdr3_nt: TGTGCCAGCCGGCCCCGACAGGGAAACACTGAAGCTTTCTTT; cdr3_aa: CASRPRQGNTEAFF
j_call: TRBJ2-1; v_call: TRBV6-2/TRBV6-3; clone_size: -; d_call: TRBD2; cdr3_nt: TGTGCCAGCAGTCCCTGGGGTGCGGGGGGGCATTACAATGAGCAGTTCTTC; cdr3_aa: CASSPWGAGGHYNEQFF
j_call: TRBJ1-3; v_call: TRBV7-7; clone_size: -; d_call: -; cdr3_nt: TGTGCTAGCAGCCACCCGCCGCCGAACTACTCTGGAAACACCATATATTTT; cdr3_aa: CASSHPPPNYSGNTIYF
j_call: TRBJ2-1; v_call: TRBV4-1; clone_size: -; d_call: TRBD2; cdr3_nt: TGCGCCAGCAGCCAAGAACGTGGACTAGTTTACAATGAGCAGTTCTTC; cdr3_aa: CASSQERGLVYNEQFF
j_call: TRBJ2-1; v_call: TRBV7-8; clone_size: -; d_call: -; cdr3_nt: TGTGCCAGCAGCTCAACCAGGTGGGAATCCTACAATGAGCAGTTCTTC; cdr3_aa: CASSSTRWESYNEQFF
j_call: TRBJ2-5; v_call: TRBV18; clone_size: once; d_call: -; cdr3_nt: TGTGCCAGCTCACACCCCGGGACGGACCAAGAGACCCAGTACTTC; cdr3_aa: CASSHPGTDQETQYF
j_call: TRBJ1-5; v_call: TRBV19; clone_size: -; d_call: -; cdr3_nt: TGTGCCAGTGGCGGGGGCTTAAGGAGCAATCAGCCCCAGCATTTT; cdr3_aa: CASGGGLRSNQPQHF
j_call: TRBJ2-1; v_call: TRBV7-9; clone_size: -; d_call: -; cdr3_nt: TGTGCCAGCAGCCCCTGGGGCGGGATATATGAGCAGTTCTTC; cdr3_aa: CASSPWGGIYEQFF
j_call: TRBJ2-3; v_call: TRBV27; clone_size: -; d_call: -; cdr3_nt: TGTGCCAGCAATTTCCAGGGGACCACAGATACGCAGTATTTT; cdr3_aa: CASNFQGTTDTQYF
j_call: TRBJ1-2; v_call: TRBV30; clone_size: -; d_call: -; cdr3_nt: TGTGCCTGGAGTGTACGAGGCAGGGATGGCTACACCTTC; cdr3_aa: CAWSVRGRDGYTF
j_call: TRBJ1-2; v_call: TRBV5-1; clone_size: -; d_call: -; cdr3_nt: TGCGCCAGCAGCTTGGACAGAAACTATGGCTACACCTTC; cdr3_aa: CASSLDRNYGYTF
j_call: TRBJ1-5; v_call: TRBV7-8; clone_size: few; d_call: -; cdr3_nt: TGTGCCAGCAGCTGGGAGTCCAATCAGCCCCAGCATTTT; cdr3_aa: CASSWESNQPQHF
j_call: TRBJ2-3; v_call: TRBV19; clone_size: few; d_call: TRBD2; cdr3_nt: TGTGCCAGTAGTACTAGTTCGGGACTAGCGGGAGGGACAGATACGCAGTATTTT; cdr3_aa: CASSTSSGLAGGTDTQYF
j_call: TRBJ2-7; v_call: TRBV18; clone_size: -; d_call: -; cdr3_nt: TGTGCCAGCTCACCACCGTTTAGGATCTACGAGCAGTACTTC; cdr3_aa: CASSPPFRIYEQYF
j_call: TRBJ1-2; v_call: TRBV5-4; clone_size: -; d_call: -; cdr3_nt: TGTGCCAGCAGTTACAGTTCCTATGGCTACACCTTC; cdr3_aa: CASSYSSYGYTF
j_call: TRBJ2-1; v_call: TRBV29-1; clone_size: -; d_call: TRBD2; cdr3_nt: TGCAGCGTTGGAGGACTAGCGGGACAACAGGGTGAGCAGTTCTTC; cdr3_aa: CSVGGLAGQQGEQFF
j_call: TRBJ1-1; v_call: TRBV23-1; clone_size: once; d_call: -; cdr3_nt: TGCGCCAGCAGTCAATCGCGGGGGCCGGGAACTGAAGCTTTCTTT; cdr3_aa: CASSQSRGPGTEAFF
j_call: TRBJ2-2; v_call: TRBV7-3; clone_size: -; d_call: -; cdr3_nt: TGTGCCAGCAGCCGGATGAACACCGGGGAGCTGTTTTTT; cdr3_aa: CASSRMNTGELFF
j_call: TRBJ1-1; v_call: TRBV6-1; clone_size: -; d_call: -; cdr3_nt: TGTGCCAGCAGTGACAGTCAGGGCTACACTGAAGCTTTCTTT; cdr3_aa: CASSDSQGYTEAFF
j_call: TRBJ1-2; v_call: TRBV2; clone_size: -; d_call: -; cdr3_nt: TGTGCCAGCCGGGTAGGACCTAACTATGGCTACACCTTC; cdr3_aa: CASRVGPNYGYTF
j_call: TRBJ2-3; v_call: TRBV28; clone_size: -; d_call: TRBD2; cdr3_nt: TGTGCCAGCAGTGTCGCCGGGACTAGCGGGGACCGCACAGATACGCAGTATTTT; cdr3_aa: CASSVAGTSGDRTDTQYF
j_call: TRBJ1-1; v_call: TRBV11-2; clone_size: few; d_call: TRBD1; cdr3_nt: TGTGCCAGCAGCTACAGGGGGCAGGTGTCGAACACTGAAGCTTTCTTT; cdr3_aa: CASSYRGQVSNTEAFF
j_call: TRBJ2-1; v_call: TRBV5-1; clone_size: -; d_call: -; cdr3_nt: TGCGCCAGCAGCTTGGCCGTTAGCGGAGCCCAACTGGAGCAGTTCTTC; cdr3_aa: CASSLAVSGAQLEQFF